What follows are 15 T cell receptor beta chains derived from one specimen sequenced in a study of blood T cells in healthy people across ages. Primed by a sample-barcoded 5' primer and a J-beta primer mix, a second PCR proceeded for about 7 to 11 cycles. TCRdb re-called the 5' RACE reads with MiXCR, one entry per CDR3 protein. The data contain some 1,800,000 distinct CDR3 sequences, 39% of them singletons. Sequencing was done on a sample of blood. The receptors shown here come from a human donor in good health.

Notes on this clonotype: One end of the junction varies from germline; a read error may be responsible. The V call is TRBV6-2 or TRBV6-3, the J call TRBJ1-6; no reliable D call. Germline-derived CDR1 and CDR2 are MNHEY and SVGEGT. This CDR3 has 16 residues. The CDR3 DNA reads as TGTGCCAGCAGTTCTGGCAGGAGCTCCTGTAATTCACCCCTCCACTTT. This sequence encodes CASSSGRSSCNSPLHF.

The J gene is TRBJ1-1, the V gene TRBV3-1; D unclear. The CDR3 runs 16 residues. Between the trimmed V and J ends, which lost 4 bases and 0 bases, there was a span of 15 bases. The germline gives CDR1 LGHDT, CDR2 YNNKEL (reference sequence). CDR3 sequence reads: CASSLTKQLVNTEAFF. CDR3 nucleotide sequence: TGTGCCAGCAGCCTAACGAAACAGCTCGTGAACACTGAAGCTTTCTTT.

J is TRBJ2-7 and V is TRBV2, with no clear D. The CDR3 spans 14 residues. V lost 1 base to trimming and J lost 2 bases, with 9 bases between them. In germline, CDR1 is SNHLY, CDR2 FYNNEI. The CDR3 sequence: CASSEGGITYEQYF. The CDR3 DNA reads as TGTGCCAGCAGTGAAGGTGGAATCACCTACGAGCAGTACTTC.

The rearrangement joins TRBV10-2 to TRBJ1-1; a possible D gene is TRBD1 (5 bases). This CDR3 comprises 14 residues. Per the germline V gene, CDR1 is WSHSY and CDR2 is SAAADI. Trimming removed 0 bases from V and 4 bases from J, with 9 bases in between. This chain's CDR3 is CASSESGGSTEAFF. The CDR3 region has the DNA TGCGCCAGCAGTGAGTCTGGGGGGAGCACTGAAGCTTTCTTT.

This chain joins TRBV7-9 and TRBJ2-3; D remains unclear. The CDR3 is 15 residues long. Germline-derived CDR1 and CDR2 are SEHNR and FQNEAQ (reference sequence). V was clipped by 6 bases and J by 3 bases, with 16 bases between them. The CDR3 spells CASSLGKGWTDTQYF. In nucleotides, the CDR3 is TGTGCCAGCAGTTTGGGGAAAGGATGGACAGATACGCAGTATTTT.

The rearrangement joins TRBV20-1 to TRBJ1-2, with D uncertain. The CDR3 contains 13 residues. Germline V gives CDR1 DFQATT, CDR2 SNEGSKA (reference sequence). Trimming removed 3 bases from V and 4 bases from J, with 12 bases in between. CDR3 in amino acids: CSASYSSFYGYTF. CDR3 nucleotides: TGCAGTGCTAGCTATAGCAGTTTCTATGGCTACACCTTC.

The chain combines TRBV3-1 with TRBJ2-7; D possibly corresponds to TRBD2 (5 bases). Germline V gene sequence: CDR1 LGHDT, CDR2 YNNKEL (reference sequence). Trimming pared 3 bases from V and 5 bases from J, leaving 17 bases between. This CDR3 region has 15 residues. CDR3 residues: CASSHGLKTTDEQYF. CDR3 DNA: TGTGCCAGCAGCCACGGACTGAAGACTACTGACGAGCAGTACTTC.

This clonotype was detected a few times. The rearrangement joins TRBV4-3 to TRBJ2-1; possible D gene TRBD2, 5 bases. The germline V gene encodes CDR1 LGHNA and CDR2 YSLEER. This CDR3 is built from 16 residues. V lost 1 base to trimming and J lost 2 bases, with 12 bases between them. This CDR3 reads CASSQVEAPTYNEQFF. For the CDR3, the DNA is TGCGCCAGCAGCCAAGTGGAGGCGCCAACCTACAATGAGCAGTTCTTC.

The V and J genes are TRBV7-2 and TRBJ1-6; D gene ambiguous. Trimming shortened V by 1 base and J by 7 bases, and 11 bases separated the two germline ends. Looked up from germline, CDR1 is SGHTA and CDR2 is FQGNSA. This CDR3 is built from 15 residues. The CDR3 reads CASSLGPSPNSPLHF. CDR3 nucleotide sequence: TGTGCCAGCAGCTTAGGTCCCTCGCCCAATTCACCCCTCCACTTT.

This clonotype was detected only a few times. CDR3 residues: CSAGLAGDEQYF. The CDR3, as DNA: TGCAGTGCTGGACTAGCGGGGGACGAGCAGTACTTC. V is TRBV20-1 and J is TRBJ2-7; the match to TRBD2 covers 13 bases. The germline V gene encodes CDR1 DFQATT and CDR2 SNEGSKA (reference sequence). The trim removed 5 bases at V and 5 bases at J, leaving 0 bases unmatched. This CDR3 is built from 12 residues.

The J gene is TRBJ1-1, the V gene TRBV6-6; D is uncertain. V lost 2 bases to trimming and J lost 3 bases, with 13 bases between them. The CDR3 totals 15 residues. CDR1 and CDR2 from the germline V gene are MNHNY and SVGAGI (reference sequence). DNA of the CDR3: TGTGCCAGCAGTTACGGTTATTTAGTGGACACTGAAGCTTTCTTT. Its translation: CASSYGYLVDTEAFF.

In this sample, this clonotype turned up many times. Sequence at one end of the junction differs from germline and may be a read error. The gene calls are TRBV5-1 and TRBJ1-2; D remains ambiguous. There are 13 residues in the CDR3. Germline CDR1 is SGHRS and CDR2 is YFSETQ. The CDR3 loop reads CASSLAPNYGYTF. CDR3 sequence (DNA): TGTGCCAGCAGCTTAGCCCCGAACTATGGCTACACCTTC.

This clonotype was counted a few times. The chain combines TRBV21-1 with TRBJ2-5; the table's D call, TRBD2, has no DNA check behind it. The end of the DNA aligns better with TRBJ2-7, so the J call may be wrong. TRBV21-1 represents a pseudogene. CDR3 length: 15 amino acids. CDR3 sequence reads: CASSAEAGRKGEQYF. CDR3 nucleotide sequence: TGTGCCAGCAGCGCTGAAGCAGGGAGGAAGGGCGAGCAGTACTTC.

V usage is TRBV7-8 and J usage is TRBJ2-1, with 7 bases lining up with TRBD1. Per the germline V gene, CDR1 is SGHVS and CDR2 is FQNEAQ. V shed 5 bases, J shed 1 base, and the junction held 5 bases outside the gene matches. The CDR3 covers 15 residues. The CDR3 spells CASSKGQQSYNEQFF. DNA for the CDR3: TGTGCCAGCAGCAAGGGACAGCAATCCTACAATGAGCAGTTCTTC.

V is TRBV4-3 and J is TRBJ1-6; D ambiguous. Looked up from germline, CDR1 is LGHNA and CDR2 is YSLEER. The CDR3 covers 18 residues. Trimming pared 1 base from V and 3 bases from J, leaving 16 bases between. CDR3 in DNA: TGCGCCAGCAGCCAAGCAGTCTGGCAGGTTCGCTATAATTCACCCCTCCACTTT. It yields the protein CASSQAVWQVRYNSPLHF.